This entry is about one T cell receptor (beta chain). Its antigen is not known. This may arise from a read error, as a much more abundant clone is one base away. The germline V gene has CDR1 MNHEY and CDR2 SVGEGT. The CDR3 totals 11 residues. In addition to blood RNA drawn from unsorted whole blood, germline DNA was extracted. The sample originates from a study of tumor-infiltrating lymphocytes in primary liver carcinoma. Overall study: Samples returned roughly 3.5 to 7.5 million productive TCRbeta reads, a yield that was similar across tissue types. Study-level results: Unsorted bulk samples meant CD4+ and CD8+ repertoires went uncompared.

A primer in the constant region served to generate TCR beta cDNA from about 470 ng of total RNA. Three-round nested multiplex PCR performed with slightly modified ARM-PCR produced the TCR beta libraries. For around 9 cycles apiece, the opening two PCR rounds ran with TRBV1-TRBV30 forward primers and a C-beta reverse primer. TCRdb redid the calling of the multiplex PCR reads with MiXCR, one entry per CDR3 protein. The sample lists 300,000 to 400,000 distinct CDR3 sequences; about 61% were seen once. The chain couples TRBV6-2 or TRBV6-3 to TRBJ2-5, with 10 bases fitting TRBD2. The receptor comes from a man aged 40-55 years with primary liver carcinoma and hepatitis B virus infection. Material: peripheral blood. CDR3: CVSGGGETQYF. The CDR3 DNA follows: TGTGTCAGCGGGGGGGGAGAGACCCAGTACTTC.